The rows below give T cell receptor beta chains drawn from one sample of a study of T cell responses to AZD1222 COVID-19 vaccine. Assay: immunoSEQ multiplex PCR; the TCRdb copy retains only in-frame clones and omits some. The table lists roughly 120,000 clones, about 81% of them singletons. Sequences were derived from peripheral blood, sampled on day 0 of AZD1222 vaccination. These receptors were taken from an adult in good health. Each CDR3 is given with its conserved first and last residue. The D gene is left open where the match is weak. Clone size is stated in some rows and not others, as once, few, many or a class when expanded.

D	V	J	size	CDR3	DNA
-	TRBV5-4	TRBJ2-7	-	CASSFRSSYEQYF	TGTGCCAGCAGCTTCCGCAGCTCCTACGAGCAGTACTTC
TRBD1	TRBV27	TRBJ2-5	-	CASSLSGQGASWETQYF	TGTGCCAGCAGTTTATCGGGACAGGGGGCCTCCTGGGAGACCCAGTACTTC
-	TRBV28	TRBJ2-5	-	CASSLLSMETQYF	TGTGCCAGCAGTTTATTATCTATGGAGACCCAGTACTTC
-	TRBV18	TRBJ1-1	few	CASSRVEWSEAFF	TGTGCCAGCTCACGGGTTGAGTGGAGTGAAGCTTTCTTT
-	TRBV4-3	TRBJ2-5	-	CASSQGGHRAAGETQYF	TGCGCCAGCAGCCAAGGGGGACATAGGGCGGCCGGGGAGACCCAGTACTTC
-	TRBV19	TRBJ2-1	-	CASSFTGTQSYNEQFF	TGTGCCAGTAGTTTTACCGGGACCCAATCCTACAATGAGCAGTTCTTC
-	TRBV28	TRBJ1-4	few	CASRLGSTEKLFF	TGTGCCAGCAGGCTGGGGTCTACTGAAAAACTGTTTTTT
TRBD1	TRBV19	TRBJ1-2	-	CASIRGDSNYGYTF	TGTGCCAGCATTAGAGGGGACAGTAACTATGGCTACACCTTC
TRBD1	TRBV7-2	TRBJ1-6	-	CASSFLGGASNSPLHF	TGTGCCAGCAGCTTTCTAGGGGGCGCGTCTAATTCACCCCTCCACTTT
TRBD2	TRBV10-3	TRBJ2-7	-	CAISETSGRADYEQYF	TGTGCCATCAGTGAGACTAGCGGGAGGGCCGACTACGAGCAGTACTTC
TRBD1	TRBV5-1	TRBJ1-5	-	CASSRTGGEQPQHF	TGCGCCAGCAGCAGGACAGGGGGGGAGCAGCCCCAGCATTTT
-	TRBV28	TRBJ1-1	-	CASSWQGGHTEAFF	TGTGCCAGCAGTTGGCAGGGAGGTCACACTGAAGCTTTCTTT
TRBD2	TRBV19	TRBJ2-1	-	CASIRTSGNNEQFF	TGTGCCAGCATCAGGACTAGCGGGAACAATGAGCAGTTCTTC
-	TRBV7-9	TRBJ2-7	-	CASAGGVSTHEQYF	TGTGCCAGCGCCGGTGGGGTGTCGACCCACGAGCAGTACTTC
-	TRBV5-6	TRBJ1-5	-	CASSFAGVRYQPQHF	TGTGCCAGCAGCTTCGCAGGGGTACGTTATCAGCCCCAGCATTTT
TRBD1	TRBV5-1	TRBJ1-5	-	CASSPGQGLGQPQHF	TGCGCCAGCAGCCCGGGACAGGGTCTTGGACAGCCCCAGCATTTT
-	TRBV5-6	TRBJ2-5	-	CASSLYSLYQETQYF	TGTGCCAGCAGCTTGTACAGTTTGTACCAAGAGACCCAGTACTTC
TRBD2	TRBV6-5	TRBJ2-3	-	CASRGAGGRTDTQYF	TGTGCCAGCAGAGGAGCGGGGGGCCGCACAGATACGCAGTATTTT
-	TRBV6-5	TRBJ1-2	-	CASSYSRDLFGGYTF	TGTGCCAGCAGTTACTCAAGGGACTTATTTGGTGGCTACACCTTC
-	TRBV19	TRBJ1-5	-	CASSINTIRNQPQHF	TGTGCCAGTAGTATAAACACGATTAGGAATCAGCCCCAGCATTTT
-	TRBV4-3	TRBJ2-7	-	CASSQDLADASSYEQYF	TGCGCCAGCAGCCAAGATTTAGCTGACGCGAGCTCCTACGAGCAGTACTTC
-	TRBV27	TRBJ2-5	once	CASSSSSDQETQYF	TGTGCCAGCAGTTCCTCTAGCGACCAAGAGACCCAGTACTTC
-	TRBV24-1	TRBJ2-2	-	CATSGWGGNTGELFF	TGTGCCACCAGTGGGTGGGGAGGGAACACCGGGGAGCTGTTTTTT
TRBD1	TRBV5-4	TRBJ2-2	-	CASSLTGDTGELFF	TGTGCCAGCAGCTTGACAGGGGATACCGGGGAGCTGTTTTTT
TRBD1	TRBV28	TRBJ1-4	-	CASKGRQGHEKLFF	TGTGCCAGCAAGGGTCGACAGGGGCATGAAAAACTGTTTTTT
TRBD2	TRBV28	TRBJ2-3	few	CASSLSGASTDTQYF	TGTGCCAGCAGTCTTAGCGGGGCTAGCACAGATACGCAGTATTTT
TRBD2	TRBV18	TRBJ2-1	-	CASSTSGGAVNEQFF	TGTGCCAGCTCAACTAGCGGGGGGGCCGTCAATGAGCAGTTCTTC
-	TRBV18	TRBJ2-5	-	CASSLRDEYQETQYF	TGTGCCAGCTCACTACGGGACGAGTACCAAGAGACCCAGTACTTC
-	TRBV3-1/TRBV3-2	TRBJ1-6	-	CASSQGFGVHSPLHF	TGTGCCAGCAGCCAAGGGTTTGGGGTTCACTCACCCCTCCACTTT
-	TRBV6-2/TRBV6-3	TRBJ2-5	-	CASSYSDSGMMGQETQYF	TGTGCCAGCAGTTACTCGGATTCGGGTATGATGGGTCAAGAGACCCAGTACTTC
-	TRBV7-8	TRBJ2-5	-	CASSLSGETQYF	TGTGCCAGCAGCTTAAGCGGCGAGACCCAGTACTTC
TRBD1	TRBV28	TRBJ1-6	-	CASSSTGRPDNSPLHF	TGTGCCAGCAGTTCGACAGGGAGGCCGGATAATTCACCCCTCCACTTT
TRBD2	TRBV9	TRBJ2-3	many	CASSAGTSGGTDTQYF	TGTGCCAGCAGCGCGGGGACTAGCGGGGGCACAGATACGCAGTATTTT
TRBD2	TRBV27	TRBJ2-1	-	CASSPRTSGTNNEQFF	TGTGCCAGCAGTCCGCGGACTAGCGGGACCAACAATGAGCAGTTCTTC
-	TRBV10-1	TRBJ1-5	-	CASSGGRQPQHF	TGCGCCAGCTCGGGGGGCAGGCAGCCCCAGCATTTT
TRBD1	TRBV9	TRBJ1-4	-	CASSSRDSLYATNEKLFF	TGTGCCAGCAGCTCAAGGGACAGCCTCTATGCAACTAATGAAAAACTGTTTTTT
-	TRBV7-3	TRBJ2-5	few	CASSLRGASEETQYF	TGTGCCAGCAGCTTAAGGGGGGCCTCGGAAGAGACCCAGTACTTC
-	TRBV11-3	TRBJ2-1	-	CASSFIELGYNEQFF	TGTGCCAGCAGCTTTATCGAGTTGGGTTACAATGAGCAGTTCTTC
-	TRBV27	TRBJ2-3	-	CASSFQIGDTQYF	TGTGCCAGCAGTTTTCAGATAGGGGATACGCAGTATTTT
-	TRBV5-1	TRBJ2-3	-	CASSSRGEGSTDTQYF	TGCGCCAGCAGCTCGAGGGGGGAAGGAAGCACAGATACGCAGTATTTT
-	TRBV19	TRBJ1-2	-	CASSIDRRYGYTF	TGTGCCAGTAGTATAGATCGAAGATATGGCTACACCTTC
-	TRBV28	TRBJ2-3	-	CASSLYRGWSDTQYF	TGTGCCAGCAGTTTATACCGGGGGTGGTCAGATACGCAGTATTTT
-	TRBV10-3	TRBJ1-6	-	CAISDAGNSPLHF	TGTGCCATCAGTGACGCTGGCAATTCACCCCTCCACTTT
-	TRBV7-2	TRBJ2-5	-	CASSPYRTAVPVAQYF	TGTGCCAGCAGCCCTTACAGGACCGCTGTACCTGTGGCCCAGTACTTC
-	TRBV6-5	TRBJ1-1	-	CASSLREQGTEAFF	TGTGCCAGCAGTTTACGGGAACAGGGAACTGAAGCTTTCTTT
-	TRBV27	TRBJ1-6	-	CASSRTRQIVNSPLHF	TGTGCCAGCAGTCGCACCCGACAGATTGTTAATTCACCCCTCCACTTT
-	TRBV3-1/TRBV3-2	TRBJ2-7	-	CASRDGPGEQYF	TGTGCCAGCAGGGACGGACCGGGCGAGCAGTACTTC